The 27 T cell receptor beta chains in this list originate from one sample, sequenced in a study of cytomegalovirus exposure and HLA in healthy donors. Profiling relied on immunoSEQ multiplex PCR, and the TCRdb table lists in-frame clones only, not all of them. This table has fewer than 130,000 clones, around nine tenths appearing once. What was sequenced was PBMCs. The receptor set was obtained from a woman in her thirties in good health and CMV-seropositive.

The genes are TRBV21-1 and TRBJ1-1. TRBV21-1 is an annotated pseudogene. The CDR3 spans 13 residues. In DNA form, the CDR3 reads TGTGCCAGCACCGCGGGAGGTCACACTGAAGCTTTCTTT. Its protein product is CASTAGGHTEAFF.

CDR3 sequence reads: CASSQEPSGSSYNEQFF. The CDR3 nucleotides are TGTGCCAGCAGCCAAGAACCTAGCGGGAGCTCCTACAATGAGCAGTTCTTC. The chain combines TRBV4-2 with TRBJ2-1; the match to TRBD2 covers 10 bases. The CDR3 is made up of 17 amino acids. The ends lost 0 bases at V and 0 bases at J; junction bases unmatched: 2. Germline V gene lookup returns CDR1 LGHNA and CDR2 YNFKEQ.

This clone was detected only a few times. In the same sample, other DNA sequences code for this CDR3. The gene calls are TRBV9 and TRBJ2-3; 7 bases are shared with TRBD2. From germline, CDR1 is SGDLS and CDR2 YYNGEE. This CDR3 has 13 amino acids. V lost 2 bases to trimming and J lost 6 bases; unmatched junction nucleotides: 3. This CDR3 reads CASSVGTTDTQYF. The DNA for the CDR3 is TGTGCCAGCAGCGTCGGGACTACCGATACGCAGTATTTT.

V and J are TRBV30 and TRBJ2-5, with 7 bases identical to TRBD2. After removal of 6 bases from V and 3 bases from J, the junction contained 4 bases not matched to a gene. Germline V gene lookup returns CDR1 GTSNPN and CDR2 SVGIG (reference sequence). The CDR3 runs 12 residues. The CDR3 sequence is CACGDYEETQYF. DNA for the CDR3: TGTGCCTGCGGGGACTACGAAGAGACCCAGTACTTC.

The V call is TRBV14, the J call TRBJ1-1; weak D call: TRBD1 (5 bases). This CDR3 comprises 15 residues. V lost 3 bases to trimming and J lost 2 bases, with 13 bases between them. Per germline, CDR1 SGHDN and CDR2 FVKESK. In nucleotides, the CDR3 is TGTGCCAGCAGCCAGAGGGGACTTGTAAACACTGAAGCTTTCTTT. Translating it yields CASSQRGLVNTEAFF.

The genes are TRBV2 and TRBJ1-2, with 7 bases fitting TRBD1. This CDR3 contains 14 residues. In germline, CDR1 is SNHLY, CDR2 FYNNEI. J lost 6 bases, V lost 6 bases, and 10 bases had no gene match. The CDR3: CASRRQGIFHGYTF. The CDR3 DNA sequence: TGTGCCAGCAGACGACAGGGTATCTTTCATGGCTACACCTTC.

The chain links TRBV7-2 to TRBJ2-1; 7 nucleotides align to TRBD1. The CDR3 is 15 residues long. Germline V gene data show CDR1 as SGHTA and CDR2 as FQGNSA. V shed 1 base and J 7 bases; nucleotides not matched to a gene: 7. CDR3 sequence: CASSLGPGQLNEQFF. The CDR3 DNA sequence: TGTGCCAGCAGCTTAGGGCCGGGACAGTTAAATGAGCAGTTCTTC. Combining the CDR3 with reference TRBV7-2 and TRBJ2-1 gives the whole variable domain GAGVSQSPSNKVTEKGKDVELRCDPISGHTALYWYRQSLGQGLEFLIYFQGNSAPDKSGLPSDRFSAERTGGSVSTLTIQRTQQEDSAVYLCASSLGPGQLNEQFFGPGTRLTVL.

The chain carries TRBV5-6 and TRBJ2-1; 12 nucleotides agree with TRBD2. With V trimmed by 5 bases and J by 7 bases, 7 bases remained unmatched. Per the germline V gene, CDR1 is SGHDT and CDR2 is YYEEEE. There are 15 residues in the CDR3. DNA of the CDR3: TGTGCCAGCAGTTCTAGCGGGAGGGCCTGGAATGAGCAGTTCTTC. Translated, it gives CASSSSGRAWNEQFF.

This chain joins TRBV5-1 and TRBJ2-7, with 7 bases fitting TRBD2. The CDR3 sequence is 13 residues long. Germline V gene lookup returns CDR1 SGHRS and CDR2 YFSETQ. V lost 4 bases to trimming and J lost 1 base; unmatched junction nucleotides: 2. The chain's CDR3 is CASSRDYSYEQYF. The DNA for the CDR3 is TGCGCCAGCAGCCGGGACTATTCCTACGAGCAGTACTTC.

This rearrangement joins TRBV2 to TRBJ1-3, with unresolved D. V was clipped by 7 bases and J by 0 bases, with 10 bases between them. Germline V gene data show CDR1 as SNHLY and CDR2 as FYNNEI. There are 14 residues in the CDR3. CDR3 DNA sequence: TGTGCCAGCATGCAAACTCTCTCTGGAAACACCATATATTTT. This codes for CASMQTLSGNTIYF.

The V call is TRBV7-3, the J call TRBJ2-3; D ambiguous. Germline V gene data show CDR1 as SGHTA and CDR2 as FQGTGA. Trimming took off 6 bases at V and 4 bases at J, with 17 bases between the two ends. The CDR3 contains 15 residues. CDR3 amino acids: CASSHEEADSDTQYF. Written as DNA, the CDR3 is TGTGCCAGCAGTCATGAAGAGGCGGATTCAGATACGCAGTATTTT.

The chain is built from TRBV18 and TRBJ2-7; 13 bases line up with TRBD2. The length of the CDR3 is 16 residues. Germline V gives CDR1 KGHSH, CDR2 LQKENI. The V and J ends lost 3 bases and 6 bases, in that order; junction bases with no gene match: 8. This CDR3 is CASSPLGLAGVGEQYF. Here the CDR3 DNA reads TGTGCCAGCTCACCTCTCGGACTAGCGGGAGTTGGCGAGCAGTACTTC.

The rearrangement uses TRBV10-3 and TRBJ2-5; 8 bases are shared with TRBD2. Per the germline V gene, CDR1 is ENHRY and CDR2 is SYGVKD. With 10 bases clipped from V and 4 bases from J, the junction kept 14 bases outside the gene matches. This CDR3 contains 15 residues. The CDR3 DNA follows: TGTGCCACGTCTGGAGCGGGAGAGGGGGGAGAGACCCAGTACTTC. This encodes CATSGAGEGGETQYF.

The chain recombines TRBV2 with TRBJ1-2; weak D call: TRBD1 (6 bases). Looked up from germline, CDR1 is SNHLY and CDR2 is FYNNEI. CDR3 length: 15 amino acids. With 6 bases removed from V and 4 bases from J, the gap between germline ends came to 18 bases. The CDR3 is CASRRTLTGSYGYTF. The CDR3 DNA follows: TGTGCCAGCAGACGCACCTTGACAGGATCCTATGGCTACACCTTC.

This clone has just a few counts. The V call is TRBV5-1, the J call TRBJ2-7, with D tentatively TRBD2 (6 bases). CDR1 SGHRS and CDR2 YFSETQ come from the germline V gene. V was pared by 0 bases and J by 6 bases, with 7 bases between. CDR3 length: 12 amino acids. CDR3: CASSLGGIEQYF. In DNA, the CDR3 is TGCGCCAGCAGCTTGGGCGGGATCGAGCAGTACTTC. The variable domain in full, with the rest retrieved from reference TRBV5-1 and TRBJ2-7, is KAGVTQTPRYLIKTRGQQVTLSCSPISGHRSVSWYQQTPGQGLQFLFEYFSETQRNKGNFPGRFSGRQFSNSRSEMNVSTLELGDSALYLCASSLGGIEQYFGPGTRLTVT.

The chain carries TRBV23-1 and TRBJ1-1; D gene uncertain. TRBV23-1 is known as an ORF, though its function is uncertain. V was trimmed by 4 bases and J by 3 bases, leaving 6 bases between them. The CDR3 loop spans 12 amino acids. CDR3 sequence (DNA): TGCGCCAGCAGTCGTGAGTACACTGAAGCTTTCTTT. It yields the protein CASSREYTEAFF.

The V and J genes are TRBV25-1 and TRBJ2-7; TRBD2 matches 8 bases. Germline CDR1 reads MGHDK; CDR2 reads SYGVNS. The CDR3 spans 15 residues. V lost 4 bases and J lost 3; bases outside the gene matches: 8. The CDR3, as DNA: TGTGCCAGCAGTGGTGACGGGAGGGAATTCTACGAGCAGTACTTC. It specifies CASSGDGREFYEQYF.

V and J are TRBV4-3 and TRBJ1-5, with D possibly TRBD1 on 6 matching bases. V lost 1 base, J lost 4 bases, and 11 bases lay in between. Per germline, CDR1 LGHNA and CDR2 YSLEER. This CDR3 is built from 15 residues. The CDR3 protein is CASSQGRGQNQPQHF. CDR3 bases: TGCGCCAGCAGCCAAGGCAGGGGACAAAATCAGCCCCAGCATTTT.

The chain links TRBV5-6 to TRBJ1-2, with 9 bases lining up with TRBD1. The CDR3 runs 14 residues. After removal of 4 bases from V and 7 bases from J, the junction contained 8 bases not matched to a gene. Germline V gene lookup returns CDR1 SGHDT and CDR2 YYEEEE. CDR3 sequence (DNA): TGTGCCAGCAGCGGGACAGGGAGGCTGGGTGGCTACACCTTC. Amino acid sequence: CASSGTGRLGGYTF. Supplemented by reference TRBV5-6 and TRBJ1-2, the full variable domain reads DAGVTQSPTHLIKTRGQQVTLRCSPKSGHDTVSWYQQALGQGPQFIFQYYEEEERQRGNFPDRFSGHQFPNYSSELNVNALLLGDSALYLCASSGTGRLGGYTFGSGTRLTVV.

The genes are TRBV19 and TRBJ1-2; maybe TRBD1 (6 bases). V gave up 7 bases and J gave up 5 bases, with 23 bases separating them. This CDR3 has 16 residues. Germline values: CDR1 LNHDA, CDR2 SQIVND (reference sequence). As DNA, the CDR3 is TGTGCCAGTACCCTATCGGTCGACAGGCGCCCGTATGGCTACACCTTC. This codes for CASTLSVDRRPYGYTF.

The V call is TRBV2, the J call TRBJ2-1; 7 bases fit TRBD1. This CDR3 has 11 residues. The germline V gene has CDR1 SNHLY and CDR2 FYNNEI. V shed 8 bases, J shed 5 bases, and the junction held 0 bases outside the gene matches. The CDR3 sequence is CASGTDNEQFF. In DNA form, the CDR3 reads TGTGCCAGCGGGACAGACAATGAGCAGTTCTTC.

J is TRBJ1-5 and V is TRBV7-6; D may be TRBD1 (5 bases). CDR1 and CDR2 (germline): SGHVS, FNYEAQ. V was pared by 5 bases and J by 0 bases, with 11 bases between. The CDR3 covers 15 residues. CDR3 coding DNA: TGTGCCAGCAGCCCCGGGAGGGGTAGCAATCAGCCCCAGCATTTT. This sequence encodes CASSPGRGSNQPQHF.

In DNA form, the CDR3 reads TGTGCCAGCAGCTTGGAGGGGCGAGATCTTGACACAGATACGCAGTATTTT. This gives the protein CASSLEGRDLDTDTQYF. The chain combines TRBV5-5 with TRBJ2-3; D may be TRBD1 (5 bases). The CDR3 runs to 17 residues. Between the trimmed V and J ends, which lost 0 bases and 2 bases, there was a span of 16 bases. Germline V gene lookup returns CDR1 SGHKS and CDR2 YYEKEE (reference sequence). Full variable domain (remainder filled in from reference TRBV5-5 and TRBJ2-3): DAGVTQSPTHLIKTRGQQVTLRCSPISGHKSVSWYQQVLGQGPQFIFQYYEKEERGRGNFPDRFSARQFPNYSSELNVNALLLGDSALYLCASSLEGRDLDTDTQYFGPGTRLTVL.

The J gene is TRBJ1-5, the V gene TRBV28; tentatively, D is TRBD1 (5 bases). Germline V gene sequence: CDR1 MDHEN, CDR2 SYDVKM. CDR3 length equals 15 residues. V dropped 5 bases and J dropped 7 bases, with 18 bases sitting between them. The CDR3 nucleotides read TGTGCCAGCAGTCAGCCGGGCAGGGTCGGACAGCCCCAGCATTTT. This encodes CASSQPGRVGQPQHF.

The V gene is TRBV28, the J gene TRBJ1-2; D may be TRBD1 (5 bases). V was trimmed by 2 bases and J by 4 bases, leaving 20 bases between them. The CDR3 covers 17 residues. Germline V gene data show CDR1 as MDHEN and CDR2 as SYDVKM. This chain's CDR3 is CASSLPNNEGLVYGYTF. CDR3 sequence (DNA): TGTGCCAGCAGTTTACCCAATAATGAGGGACTTGTCTATGGCTACACCTTC.

In regard to this clone: Germline and junction disagree at one end, which may indicate a read error. The genes are TRBV7-7 and TRBJ2-4; perhaps TRBD2 as D (6 bases). The length of the CDR3 is 13 residues. CDR1 and CDR2 from the germline V gene are SSHAT and FNYEAQ (reference sequence). The CDR3 bases are TGTGCTAGCAGCTCCAATTGGGGGGACATTCAGTACTTC. It translates to CASSSNWGDIQYF.

This clone was observed once. The V and J genes are TRBV4-3 and TRBJ2-1; the match to TRBD2 covers 8 bases. CDR1 is LGHNA and CDR2 is YSLEER in the germline V gene. CDR3 size: 14 residues. After removal of 4 bases from V and 6 bases from J, the junction contained 5 bases not matched to a gene. CDR3 sequence reads: CASSLGGASNEQFF. For the CDR3, the DNA is TGCGCCAGCAGCCTCGGGGGGGCATCCAATGAGCAGTTCTTC.